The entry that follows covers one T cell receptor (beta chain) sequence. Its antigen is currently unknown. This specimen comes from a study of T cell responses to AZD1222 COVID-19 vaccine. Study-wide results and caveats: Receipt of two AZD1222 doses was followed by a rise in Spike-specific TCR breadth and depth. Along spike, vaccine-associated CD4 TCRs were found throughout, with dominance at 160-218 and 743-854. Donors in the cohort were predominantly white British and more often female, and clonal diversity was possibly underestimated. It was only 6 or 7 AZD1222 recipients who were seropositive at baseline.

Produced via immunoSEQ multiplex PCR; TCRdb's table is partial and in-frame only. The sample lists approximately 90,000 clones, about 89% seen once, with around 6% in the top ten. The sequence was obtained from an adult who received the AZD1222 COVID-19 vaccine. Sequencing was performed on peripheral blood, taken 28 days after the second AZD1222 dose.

Here the CDR3 reads CASSDDREQPQHF. The CDR3 bases are TGTGCCAGCAGCGACGACAGGGAACAGCCCCAGCATTTT. This chain links TRBV5-4 with TRBJ1-5, with TRBD1 matching 7 bases. With 4 bases clipped from V and 7 bases from J, the junction kept 5 bases outside the gene matches. Germline V gives CDR1 SGHNT, CDR2 YYREEE (reference sequence). This CDR3 contains 13 residues.